This T cell receptor (beta chain) was sequenced in a study of identifying expanded T cells in peripheral blood. Using immunoSEQ multiplex PCR, the repertoire was profiled, and TCRdb retains in-frame clones only, with some absent. The sample has around 81,000 clones, approximately 85% seen once. The study's findings and limits: Over approximately two and four weeks, about 15 and 19 clones changed, versus approximately 1.2 between replicates.

Deletions cut 5 bases from V and 6 bases from J, with 10 bases between. CDR1 and CDR2 from the germline V gene are MNHNS and SASEGT. The CDR3 sequence is 12 residues long. To note about this clone: What it recognizes is unknown.

This sequence joins TRBV6-1 and TRBJ1-1, with a possible D match to TRBD1 (5 bases). The source is a person between 18 and 70 years old in good health. Sequenced input: blood. CDR3 sequence: CASSRRGAEAFF. CDR3 nucleotide sequence: TGTGCCAGCAGTAGGAGGGGAGCTGAAGCTTTCTTT.